These T cell receptor beta chains were read from a single sample in a study of T cells in Graves' hyperthyroidism and ophthalmopathy. TCRdb redid the calling of the multiplex PCR reads with MiXCR, one entry per CDR3 protein. Here the sample spans about 840,000 distinct CDR3 sequences, 38% being singletons. Input material: blood. The receptors shown here come from a man between 18 and 35 years old with Graves' hyperthyroidism. The CDR3 runs from the conserved cysteine through the conserved F or W. Each record gives: CDR3 protein, J gene, V gene.

CDR3 protein: CASPYEGPSPLHF
J gene: TRBJ1-6
V gene: TRBV2

CDR3 protein: CASSQEGLFYEQYF
J gene: TRBJ2-7
V gene: TRBV5-1

CDR3 protein: CSAGSTGVAWTQYF
J gene: TRBJ2-5
V gene: TRBV20-1

CDR3 protein: CASSHSGTADYEQYF
J gene: TRBJ2-7
V gene: TRBV5-4

CDR3 protein: CASSPGRTGGNTIYF
J gene: TRBJ1-3
V gene: TRBV12-3/TRBV12-4

CDR3 protein: CAISGQGKDGYTF
J gene: TRBJ1-2
V gene: TRBV10-3

CDR3 protein: CASSGGGGIDQPQHF
J gene: TRBJ1-5
V gene: TRBV5-6

CDR3 protein: CASSQVPGEVKTQYF
J gene: TRBJ2-5
V gene: TRBV4-1

CDR3 protein: CASSDRGRIYGYTF
J gene: TRBJ1-2
V gene: TRBV6-1

CDR3 protein: CASSIKWDTAFREKLFF
J gene: TRBJ1-4
V gene: TRBV12-3/TRBV12-4

CDR3 protein: CASSPQGSEDTEAFF
J gene: TRBJ1-1
V gene: TRBV4-2

CDR3 protein: CAIRGLMNTEAFF
J gene: TRBJ1-1
V gene: TRBV5-8

CDR3 protein: CATQLGGVGSEAFF
J gene: TRBJ1-1
V gene: TRBV10-3

CDR3 protein: CSLVEDSSYEQYF
J gene: TRBJ2-7
V gene: TRBV29-1